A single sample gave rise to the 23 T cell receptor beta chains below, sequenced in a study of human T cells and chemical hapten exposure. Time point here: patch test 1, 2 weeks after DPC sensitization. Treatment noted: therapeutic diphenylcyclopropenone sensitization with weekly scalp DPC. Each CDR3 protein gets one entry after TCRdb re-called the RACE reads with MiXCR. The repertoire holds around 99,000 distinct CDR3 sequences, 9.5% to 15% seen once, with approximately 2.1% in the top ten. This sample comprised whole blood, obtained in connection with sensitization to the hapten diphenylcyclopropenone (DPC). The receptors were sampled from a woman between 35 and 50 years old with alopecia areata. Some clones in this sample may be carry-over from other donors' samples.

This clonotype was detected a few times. The CDR3 here is CASSSLDRNQPQHF. Written as DNA, the CDR3 is TGTGCCAGCAGTTCCCTAGACAGAAATCAGCCCCAGCATTTT. The chain uses TRBV6-2 or TRBV6-3 and TRBJ1-5, with D possibly being TRBD1 (5 bases). This CDR3 has 14 amino acids. Between the trimmed V and J ends, which lost 4 bases and 4 bases, there was a span of 11 bases. Germline V lookup: CDR1 MNHEY, CDR2 SVGEGT.

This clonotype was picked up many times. The CDR3 loop reads CASSLRGGYNEQFF. The CDR3 DNA follows: TGTGCCAGCAGTTTACGAGGGGGGTACAATGAGCAGTTCTTC. The V call is TRBV27, the J call TRBJ2-1; D could derive from TRBD1 or TRBD2 (6 bases each). V was shortened by 2 bases and J by 4 bases, with 9 bases between the two germline ends. CDR3 length: 14 amino acids. The germline gives CDR1 MNHEY, CDR2 SMNVEV (reference sequence).

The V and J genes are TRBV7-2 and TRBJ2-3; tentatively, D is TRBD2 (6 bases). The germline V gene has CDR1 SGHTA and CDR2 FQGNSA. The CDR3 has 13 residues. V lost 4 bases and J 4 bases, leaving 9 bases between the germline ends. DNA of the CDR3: TGTGCCAGCAGCTCAAGGGACTCAGATACGCAGTATTTT. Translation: CASSSRDSDTQYF. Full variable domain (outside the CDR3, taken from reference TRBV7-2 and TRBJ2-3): GAGVSQSPSNKVTEKGKDVELRCDPISGHTALYWYRQSLGQGLEFLIYFQGNSAPDKSGLPSDRFSAERTGGSVSTLTIQRTQQEDSAVYLCASSSRDSDTQYFGPGTRLTVL.

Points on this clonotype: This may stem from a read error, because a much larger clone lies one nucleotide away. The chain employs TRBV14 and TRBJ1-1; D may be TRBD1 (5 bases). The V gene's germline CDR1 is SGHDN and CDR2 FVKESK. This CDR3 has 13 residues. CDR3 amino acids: CASRSQVNSEAFF. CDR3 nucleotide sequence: TGTGCCAGCAGATCACAGGTGAACTCTGAAGCTTTCTTT.

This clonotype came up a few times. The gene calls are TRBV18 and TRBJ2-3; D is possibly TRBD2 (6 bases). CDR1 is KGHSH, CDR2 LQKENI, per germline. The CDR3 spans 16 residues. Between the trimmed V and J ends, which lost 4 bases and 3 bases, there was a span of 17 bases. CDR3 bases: TGTGCCAGCTCACTACCATTGCGGGAAGAGACAGATACGCAGTATTTT. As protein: CASSLPLREETDTQYF.

The CDR3 here is CASSPTGTWGNNEQFF. CDR3 coding DNA: TGCGCCAGCAGTCCTACAGGGACGTGGGGAAACAATGAGCAGTTCTTC. This chain uses TRBV5-1 with TRBJ2-1; D might be TRBD1 (6 bases). The CDR3 has 16 residues. In germline, CDR1 is SGHRS, CDR2 YFSETQ. The germline V and J ends were trimmed by 5 bases and 5 bases, with 20 bases remaining between them.

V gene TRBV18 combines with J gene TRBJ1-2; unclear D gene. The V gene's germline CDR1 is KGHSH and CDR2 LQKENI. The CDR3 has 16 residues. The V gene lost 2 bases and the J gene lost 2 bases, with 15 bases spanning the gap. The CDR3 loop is CASSPTVGRPNYGYTF. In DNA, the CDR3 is TGTGCCAGCTCACCAACCGTGGGAAGACCCAACTATGGCTACACCTTC.

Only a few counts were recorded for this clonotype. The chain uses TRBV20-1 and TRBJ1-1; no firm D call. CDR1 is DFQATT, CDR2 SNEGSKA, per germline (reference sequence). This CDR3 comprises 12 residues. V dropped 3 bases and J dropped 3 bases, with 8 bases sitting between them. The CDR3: CSASRTYTEAFF. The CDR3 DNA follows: TGCAGTGCTAGCCGGACCTACACTGAAGCTTTCTTT.

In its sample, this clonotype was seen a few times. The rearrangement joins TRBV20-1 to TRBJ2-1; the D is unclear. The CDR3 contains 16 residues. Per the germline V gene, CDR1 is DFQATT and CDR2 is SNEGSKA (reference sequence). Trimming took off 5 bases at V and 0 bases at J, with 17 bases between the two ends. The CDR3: CSAPSSRTTSYNEQFF. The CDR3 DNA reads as TGCAGTGCTCCCTCATCTAGAACGACCTCCTACAATGAGCAGTTCTTC.

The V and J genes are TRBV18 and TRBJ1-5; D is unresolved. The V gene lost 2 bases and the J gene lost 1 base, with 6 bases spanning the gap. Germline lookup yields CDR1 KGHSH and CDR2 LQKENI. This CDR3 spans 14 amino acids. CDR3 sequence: CASSPEESNQPQHF. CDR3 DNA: TGTGCCAGCTCACCAGAGGAGAGCAATCAGCCCCAGCATTTT.

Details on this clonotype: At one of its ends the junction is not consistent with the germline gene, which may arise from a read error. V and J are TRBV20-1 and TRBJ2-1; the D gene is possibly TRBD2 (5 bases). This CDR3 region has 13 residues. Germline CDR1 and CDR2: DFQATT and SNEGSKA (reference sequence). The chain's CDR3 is CSRRESAYNVQFF. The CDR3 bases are TGCAGTAGAAGGGAGAGTGCCTACAATGTGCAGTTCTTC.

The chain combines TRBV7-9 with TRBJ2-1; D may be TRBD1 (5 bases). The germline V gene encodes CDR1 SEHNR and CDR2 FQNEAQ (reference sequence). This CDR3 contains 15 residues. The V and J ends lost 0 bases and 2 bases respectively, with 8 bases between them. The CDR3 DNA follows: TGTGCCAGCAGCTTAGCAGGGGCCACCTACAATGAGCAGTTCTTC. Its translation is CASSLAGATYNEQFF.

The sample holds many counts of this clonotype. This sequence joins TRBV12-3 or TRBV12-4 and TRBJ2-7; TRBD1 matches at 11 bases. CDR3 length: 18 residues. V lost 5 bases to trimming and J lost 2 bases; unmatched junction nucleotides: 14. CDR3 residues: CASSPYPQGQGETYEQYF. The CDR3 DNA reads TGTGCCAGCAGTCCCTACCCGCAGGGACAGGGGGAGACCTACGAGCAGTACTTC.

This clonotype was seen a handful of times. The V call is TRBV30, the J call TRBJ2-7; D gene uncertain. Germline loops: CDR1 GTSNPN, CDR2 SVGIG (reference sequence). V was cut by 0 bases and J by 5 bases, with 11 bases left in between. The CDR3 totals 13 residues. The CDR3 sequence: CAWSVSILDEQYF. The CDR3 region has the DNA TGTGCCTGGAGTGTATCTATCCTGGACGAGCAGTACTTC.

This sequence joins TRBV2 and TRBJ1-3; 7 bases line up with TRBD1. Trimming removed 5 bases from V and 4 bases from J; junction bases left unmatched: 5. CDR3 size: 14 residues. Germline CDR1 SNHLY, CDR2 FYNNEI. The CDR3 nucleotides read TGTGCCAGCAGTTATGGGACAGCGGGAAACACCATATATTTT. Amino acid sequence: CASSYGTAGNTIYF.

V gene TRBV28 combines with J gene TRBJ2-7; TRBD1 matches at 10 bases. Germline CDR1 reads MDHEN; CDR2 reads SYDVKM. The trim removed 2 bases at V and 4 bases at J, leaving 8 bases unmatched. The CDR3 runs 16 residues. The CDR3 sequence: CASSLPLGQGSYEQYF. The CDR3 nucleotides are TGTGCCAGCAGTTTACCCCTGGGACAGGGGTCGTACGAGCAGTACTTC.

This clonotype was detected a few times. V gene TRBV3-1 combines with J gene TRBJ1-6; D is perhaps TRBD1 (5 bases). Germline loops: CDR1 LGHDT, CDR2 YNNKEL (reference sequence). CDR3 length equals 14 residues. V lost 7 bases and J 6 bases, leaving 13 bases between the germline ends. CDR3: CASTSGTFNSPLHF. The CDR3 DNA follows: TGTGCCAGCACCTCCGGGACGTTTAATTCACCCCTCCACTTT.

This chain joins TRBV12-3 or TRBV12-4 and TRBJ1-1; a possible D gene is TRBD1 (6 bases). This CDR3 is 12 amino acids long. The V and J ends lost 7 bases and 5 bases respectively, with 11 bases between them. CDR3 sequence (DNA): TGTGCCAGCATACGAGGGGGGACTGAAGCTTTCTTT. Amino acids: CASIRGGTEAFF.

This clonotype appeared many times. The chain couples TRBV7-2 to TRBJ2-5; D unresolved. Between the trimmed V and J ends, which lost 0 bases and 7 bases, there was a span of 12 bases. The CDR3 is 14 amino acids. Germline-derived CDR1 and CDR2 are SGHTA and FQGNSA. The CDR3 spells CASSLAADAGTQYF. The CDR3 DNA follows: TGTGCCAGCAGCTTAGCGGCAGACGCAGGGACCCAGTACTTC.

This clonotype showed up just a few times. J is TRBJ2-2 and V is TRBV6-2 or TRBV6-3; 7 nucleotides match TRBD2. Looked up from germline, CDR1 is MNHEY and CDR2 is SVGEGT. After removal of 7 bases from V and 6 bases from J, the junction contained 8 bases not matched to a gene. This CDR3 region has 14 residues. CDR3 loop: CASKTSEIAGELFF. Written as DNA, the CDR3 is TGTGCCAGCAAAACTAGCGAGATAGCCGGGGAGCTGTTTTTT.

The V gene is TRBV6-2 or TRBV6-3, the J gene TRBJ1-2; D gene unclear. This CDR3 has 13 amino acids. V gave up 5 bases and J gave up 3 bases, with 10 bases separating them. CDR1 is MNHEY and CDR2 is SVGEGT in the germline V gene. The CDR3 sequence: CASSKREDYGYTF. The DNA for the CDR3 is TGTGCCAGCAGTAAAAGGGAAGACTATGGCTACACCTTC.

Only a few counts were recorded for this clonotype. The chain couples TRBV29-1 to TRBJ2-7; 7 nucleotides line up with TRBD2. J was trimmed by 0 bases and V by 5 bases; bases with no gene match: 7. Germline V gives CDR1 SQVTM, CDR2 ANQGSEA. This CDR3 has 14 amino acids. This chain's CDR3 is CSVTERGPSYEQYF. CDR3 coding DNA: TGCAGCGTTACCGAGCGGGGCCCCTCCTACGAGCAGTACTTC.

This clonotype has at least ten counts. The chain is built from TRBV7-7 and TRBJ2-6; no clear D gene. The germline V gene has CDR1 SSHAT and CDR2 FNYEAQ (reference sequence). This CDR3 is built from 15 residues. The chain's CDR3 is CATRTAISGANVLTF. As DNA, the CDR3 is TGTGCTACCCGAACGGCGATCTCTGGGGCCAACGTCCTGACTTTC. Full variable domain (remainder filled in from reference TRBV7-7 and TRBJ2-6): GAGVSQSPRYKVTKRGQDVTLRCDPISSHATLYWYQQALGQGPEFLTYFNYEAQPDKSGLPSDRFSAERPEGSISTLTIQRTEQRDSAMYRCATRTAISGANVLTFGAGSRLTVL.